There are a few counts of the clone carrying this TCR beta chain. This sample stems from a study of T cell responses to AZD1222 COVID-19 vaccine. The CDR3 is made up of 12 amino acids. Trimming shortened V by 2 bases and J by 1 base, and 2 bases separated the two germline ends. Sequencing used immunoSEQ multiplex PCR; TCRdb keeps in-frame clones, though not all of them. The data hold 65,000 to 85,000 clones, with about 88% observed a single time. This clonotype originated in an adult in good health. The chain uses TRBV12-3 or TRBV12-4 and TRBJ2-5; D gene ambiguous. The sequencing here drew on peripheral blood, taken on day 0 of AZD1222 vaccination. The CDR3 loop reads CASSLSQETQYF. In DNA form, the CDR3 reads TGTGCCAGCAGTTTATCCCAAGAGACCCAGTACTTC.